A selection of T cell receptor beta chains follows, all from one sample in a study of blood T cell repertoires in COVID-19. The table came from immunoSEQ multiplex PCR; TCRdb's copy has only in-frame clones and leaves some out. The sample comprises 40,000 to 60,000 clones, under 70% of which are singletons, and around 10% rests with the top ten. Material: peripheral blood. Receptors originate from a woman in her 70s with acute or convalescent COVID-19. Both conserved end residues are part of each CDR3. Rows may omit the clone size; those that give it use once, few, many or a size class.

CASSSGGRGANTEAFF	TRBV11-1	TRBJ1-1	.
CASSLRRAFINTGELFF	TRBV7-8	TRBJ2-2	once
CASSAGPHQPQHF	TRBV6-4	TRBJ1-5	.
CASSPQGADYGYTF	TRBV5-1	TRBJ1-2	few
CASSQTSDQPQHF	TRBV3-1/TRBV3-2	TRBJ1-5	.
CASNGQGVHEQYF	TRBV28	TRBJ2-7	.
CASSRSLLTFSGANVLTF	TRBV27	TRBJ2-6	once
CASSLSGEETQYF	TRBV11-1	TRBJ2-5	.
CASRATEANYGYTF	TRBV6-5	TRBJ1-2	.
CASSEPLNTEAFF	TRBV6-1	TRBJ1-1	.
CAWSKKGQGLFHTEAFF	TRBV30	TRBJ1-1	few
CASSLDVDTEAFF	TRBV11-2	TRBJ1-1	.
CASSPPGQLNTEAFF	TRBV6-5	TRBJ1-1	.
CASSSYLSGGSYNEQFF	TRBV7-2	TRBJ2-1	.
CASSLREGQRGEKLFF	TRBV7-9	TRBJ1-4	.
CASSLNPSGNTGELFF	TRBV7-3	TRBJ2-2	.
CASSSLGEDHEQYF	TRBV28	TRBJ2-7	.